Presented here are 3 T cell receptor beta chains from one specimen sequenced in a study of blood T cells in healthy people across ages (dated by TCRdb to about 2015). The library relied on 5' RACE. TCRdb records Illumina HiSeq 2500 as the sequencer. The second PCR ran for about 7 to 11 cycles and used a J-beta primer mix along with a sample-barcoded 5' primer. TCRdb reprocessed the public reads (quality trimming at Q25 with fastp, clone calling with MiXCR) and kept in-frame beta chains. Each entry merges the rows of one CDR3 protein and shows their most common DNA and genes. The sample table lists some 1,500,000 distinct CDR3 sequences, about 45% of them with a count of one. The ten largest clones capture about 4.1% of the sample. The sequencing sample was made of blood. These receptor sequences come from a woman under 30 in good health.

This clonotype was seen a handful of times. The chain joins TRBV20-1 to TRBJ2-1; TRBD2 aligns across 7 bases. Germline values: CDR1 DFQATT, CDR2 SNEGSKA (reference sequence). The CDR3 is 17 residues long. The J segment lost 3 bases and the V segment lost 3 bases, leaving 14 bases of the junction unmatched. The CDR3 protein is CSASGGVGGGLYNEQFF. CDR3 coding DNA: TGCAGTGCTAGCGGTGGGGTCGGCGGGGGACTCTACAATGAGCAGTTCTTC.

The chain joins TRBV11-2 to TRBJ1-5; a possible D gene is TRBD1 (6 bases). V lost 2 bases and J lost 6, with 11 bases in between. The V gene's germline CDR1 is SGHAT and CDR2 FQNNGV. CDR3 length: 14 residues. The CDR3 loop is CASSLRQGLQPQHF. In DNA, the CDR3 is TGTGCCAGCAGCTTACGTCAGGGGCTTCAGCCCCAGCATTTT.

This clonotype was counted between two and nine times. The chain couples TRBV4-3 to TRBJ2-1; D is perhaps TRBD2 (5 bases). The V gene lost 5 bases and the J gene lost 6 bases, with 11 bases spanning the gap. Germline V gene data show CDR1 as LGHNA and CDR2 as YSLEER. This CDR3 has 13 amino acids. CDR3 sequence: CASSSGSVNEQFF. CDR3 bases: TGCGCCAGCAGCTCGGGATCGGTCAATGAGCAGTTCTTC.